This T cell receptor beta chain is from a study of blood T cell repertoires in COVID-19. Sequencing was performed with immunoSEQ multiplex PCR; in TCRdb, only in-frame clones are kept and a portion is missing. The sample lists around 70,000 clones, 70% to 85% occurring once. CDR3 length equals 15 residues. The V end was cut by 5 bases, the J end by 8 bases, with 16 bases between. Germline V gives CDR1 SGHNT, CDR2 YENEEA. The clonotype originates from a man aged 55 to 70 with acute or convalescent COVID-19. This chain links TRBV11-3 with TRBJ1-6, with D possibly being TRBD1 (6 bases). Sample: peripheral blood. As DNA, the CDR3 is TGTGCCAGCAGCCCCCCACAGGGAGTCTATTCACCCCTCCACTTT. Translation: CASSPPQGVYSPLHF.